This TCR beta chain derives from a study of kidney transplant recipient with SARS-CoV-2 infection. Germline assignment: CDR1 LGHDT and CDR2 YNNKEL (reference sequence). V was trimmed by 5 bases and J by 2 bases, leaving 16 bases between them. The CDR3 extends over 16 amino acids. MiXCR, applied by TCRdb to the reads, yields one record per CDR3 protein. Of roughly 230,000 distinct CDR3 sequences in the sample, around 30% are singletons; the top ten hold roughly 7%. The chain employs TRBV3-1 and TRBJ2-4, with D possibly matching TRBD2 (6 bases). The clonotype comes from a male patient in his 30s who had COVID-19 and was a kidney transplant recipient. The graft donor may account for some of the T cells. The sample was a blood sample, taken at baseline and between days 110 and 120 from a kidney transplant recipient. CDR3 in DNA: TGTGCCAGCAGCGCACATAGCGGACTTCCCAAAAACATTCAGTACTTC. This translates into CASSAHSGLPKNIQYF. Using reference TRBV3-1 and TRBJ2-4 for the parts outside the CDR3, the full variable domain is DTAVSQTPKYLVTQMGNDKSIKCEQNLGHDTMYWYKQDSKKFLKIMFSYNNKELIINETVPNRFSPKSPDKAHLNLHINSLELGDSAVYFCASSAHSGLPKNIQYFGAGTRLSVL.